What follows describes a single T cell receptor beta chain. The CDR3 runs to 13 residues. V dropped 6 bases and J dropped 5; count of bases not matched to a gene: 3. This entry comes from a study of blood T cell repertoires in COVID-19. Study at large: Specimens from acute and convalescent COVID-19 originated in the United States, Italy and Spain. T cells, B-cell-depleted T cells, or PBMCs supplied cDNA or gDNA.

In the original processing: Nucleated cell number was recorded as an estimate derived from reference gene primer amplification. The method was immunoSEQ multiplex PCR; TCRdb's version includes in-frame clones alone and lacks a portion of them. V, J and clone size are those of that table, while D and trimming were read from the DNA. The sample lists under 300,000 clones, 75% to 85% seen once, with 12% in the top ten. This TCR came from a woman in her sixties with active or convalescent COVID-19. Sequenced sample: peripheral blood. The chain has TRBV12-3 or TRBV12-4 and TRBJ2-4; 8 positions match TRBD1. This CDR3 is CASRTGVQNIQYF. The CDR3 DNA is TGTGCCAGCAGGACAGGGGTCCAAAACATTCAGTACTTC.